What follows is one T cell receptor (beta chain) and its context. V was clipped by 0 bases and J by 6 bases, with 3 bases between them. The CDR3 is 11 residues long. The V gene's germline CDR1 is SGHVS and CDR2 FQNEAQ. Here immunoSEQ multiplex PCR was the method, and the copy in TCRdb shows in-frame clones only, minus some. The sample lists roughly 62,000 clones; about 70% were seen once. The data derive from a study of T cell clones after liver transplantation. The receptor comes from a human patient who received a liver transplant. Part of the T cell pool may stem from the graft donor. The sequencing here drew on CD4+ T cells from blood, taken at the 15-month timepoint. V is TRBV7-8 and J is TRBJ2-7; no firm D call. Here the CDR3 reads CASSLATEQYF. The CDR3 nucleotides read TGTGCCAGCAGCTTAGCGACCGAGCAGTACTTC.